This T cell receptor beta chain was found in a study of blood T cell repertoires in COVID-19. The CDR3 loop spans 14 amino acids. The germline CDR1 and CDR2 sequences are SQVTM and ANQGSEA. The V segment lost 3 bases and the J segment 7 bases; nucleotides outside the gene matches: 11. TCRdb's table, derived via immunoSEQ multiplex PCR, lists solely in-frame clones and lacks some. Of about 180,000 clones listed, around 80% were seen once; the top ten hold over 9.5%. The sequence came from a woman aged 80 or over with COVID-19, enrolled during active disease. The genes are TRBV29-1 and TRBJ2-7; 8 bases fit TRBD1. The sequencing input was peripheral blood. The CDR3 DNA follows: TGCAGCGTTGACTTAGGACAGGGTCGGTGGGAGCAGTACTTC. Its protein is CSVDLGQGRWEQYF.